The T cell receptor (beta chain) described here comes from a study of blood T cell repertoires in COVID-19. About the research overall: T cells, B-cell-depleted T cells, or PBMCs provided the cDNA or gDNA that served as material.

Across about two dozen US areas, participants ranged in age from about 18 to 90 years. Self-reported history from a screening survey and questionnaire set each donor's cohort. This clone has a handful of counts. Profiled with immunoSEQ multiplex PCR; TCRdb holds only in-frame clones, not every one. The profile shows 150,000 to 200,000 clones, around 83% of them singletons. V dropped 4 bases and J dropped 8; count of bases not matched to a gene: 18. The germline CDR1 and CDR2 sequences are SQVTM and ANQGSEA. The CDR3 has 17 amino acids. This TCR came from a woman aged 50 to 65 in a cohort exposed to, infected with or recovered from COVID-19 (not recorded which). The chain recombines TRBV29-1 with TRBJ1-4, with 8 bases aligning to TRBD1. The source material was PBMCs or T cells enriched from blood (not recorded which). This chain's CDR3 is CSVVAYFSVTGGEKLFF. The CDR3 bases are TGCAGCGTTGTTGCTTACTTTTCTGTAACAGGGGGAGAAAAACTGTTTTTT.